This entry lists 22 T cell receptor beta chains sequenced from one sample in a study of regulatory T cells in long-lasting Graves disease. Relying on iRepertoire HTBI primers and Arm-PCR of CDR3 regions, the team built TCR beta libraries. TCRdb recomputed calls from the multiplex PCR reads with MiXCR, one row per CDR3 protein. This sample has fewer than 500,000 distinct CDR3 sequences; around 15% occur once, and the top ten carry 9% to 15%. As for time point: newly diagnosed GD, antithyroid drugs for less than 3 months. PBMCs provided the RNA from which the TCR library was made. The sample was also linked to a second study, of T cells in Graves' hyperthyroidism and ophthalmopathy.

Here the sequenced sample was peripheral blood mononuclear cells (PBMCs), taken at new diagnosis, from a patient treated with antithyroid drugs. The receptors shown here come from a man aged 35 to 55 with Graves disease.

This clonotype was seen repeatedly, ten times or more. The chain combines TRBV2 with TRBJ2-5, with TRBD2 matching 9 bases. With V trimmed by 4 bases and J by 2 bases, 8 bases remained unmatched. Germline V gives CDR1 SNHLY, CDR2 FYNNEI. The CDR3 consists of 16 residues. This CDR3 is CASSGSASGVQETQYF. CDR3 nucleotides: TGTGCCAGCAGTGGTTCCGCTAGCGGGGTTCAAGAGACCCAGTACTTC.

CDR3 bases: TGCGCCAGCAGAACAACTAGCGGGACCCGGGGCGGGGAGCTGTTTTTT. It codes for CASRTTSGTRGGELFF. The V call is TRBV5-1, the J call TRBJ2-2; 10 bases align to TRBD2. The V segment lost 5 bases and the J segment 7 bases; nucleotides outside the gene matches: 11. This CDR3 is built from 16 residues. Germline values: CDR1 SGHRS, CDR2 YFSETQ.

The rearrangement joins TRBV19 to TRBJ2-1; 8 nucleotides align to TRBD2. With V trimmed by 6 bases and J by 0 bases, 7 bases remained unmatched. Germline CDR1 reads LNHDA; CDR2 reads SQIVND (reference sequence). This CDR3 comprises 16 residues. The CDR3 here is CASRTSAGGSYNEQFF. CDR3 nucleotides: TGTGCCAGTAGAACGTCGGCGGGAGGCTCCTACAATGAGCAGTTCTTC.

This clonotype was counted ten times or more. V is TRBV28 and J is TRBJ2-7, with D tentatively TRBD1 or TRBD2 (5 bases each). CDR1 and CDR2 (germline): MDHEN, SYDVKM. CDR3 size: 13 residues. The V end was cut by 10 bases, the J end by 1 base, with 14 bases between. CDR3 sequence (DNA): TGTGCCATCGTGGGGGAGCGGTCCTACGAGCAGTACTTC. Translating gives CAIVGERSYEQYF.

This clonotype has just a few counts. The chain uses TRBV18 and TRBJ1-3; the D gene is possibly TRBD1 (5 bases). Trimming removed 3 bases at V and 0 bases at J, with 9 bases between. CDR3 length: 15 amino acids. The germline CDR1 and CDR2 sequences are KGHSH and LQKENI. CDR3 nucleotides: TGTGCCAGCTCACCTACGGGGGACTCTGGAAACACCATATATTTT. The encoded protein is CASSPTGDSGNTIYF.

This clonotype was observed a few times. Here the CDR3 reads CATSRDDRGIYNEQFF. The CDR3, as DNA: TGTGCCACCAGCAGAGACGACAGGGGGATCTACAATGAGCAGTTCTTC. V gene TRBV15 combines with J gene TRBJ2-1; 9 bases line up with TRBD1. The germline CDR1 and CDR2 sequences are LNHNV and YYDKDF (reference sequence). Losses at the gene ends were 0 bases for V and 3 bases for J; bases not matched to a gene: 3. The CDR3 covers 16 residues.

This clonotype was recorded a few times. V usage is TRBV11-3 and J usage is TRBJ1-1; D gene unclear. The CDR3 loop spans 14 amino acids. The germline CDR1 and CDR2 sequences are SGHNT and YENEEA. V shed 2 bases and J shed 3 bases, with 10 bases lying between them. The CDR3 DNA reads as TGTGCCAGCAGCTTAACGTCTAAGGACACTGAAGCTTTCTTT. Amino acids: CASSLTSKDTEAFF.

Ten or more counts support this clonotype. The chain employs TRBV6-2 or TRBV6-3 and TRBJ2-7, with 13 nucleotides matching TRBD2. The V and J ends lost 6 bases and 5 bases, in that order; junction bases with no gene match: 16. Germline V gives CDR1 MNHEY, CDR2 SVGEGT. This CDR3 has 18 residues. The CDR3 sequence is CASRAGTSGTRPLDEQYF. CDR3 coding DNA: TGTGCCAGCAGGGCCGGGACTAGCGGGACTCGACCATTGGACGAGCAGTACTTC.

This clonotype was observed many times. This sequence joins TRBV27 and TRBJ2-1; 8 bases are shared with TRBD1. The trim removed 6 bases at V and 4 bases at J, leaving 8 bases unmatched. CDR3 size: 15 residues. Germline CDR1 reads MNHEY; CDR2 reads SMNVEV (reference sequence). Here the CDR3 reads CASSRPGQAYNEQFF. DNA for the CDR3: TGTGCCAGCAGCCGTCCGGGACAGGCTTACAATGAGCAGTTCTTC.

This clonotype turned up a few times. The V and J genes are TRBV18 and TRBJ2-3, with 14 bases fitting TRBD2. Germline-derived CDR1 and CDR2 are KGHSH and LQKENI. CDR3 length: 17 amino acids. The V gene end was trimmed by 8 bases and the J gene end by 5 bases; junction bases not matched to a gene: 12. The CDR3 DNA reads TGTGCCAGCAGCAACGGACTAGCGGGAGGAAGTTTAGATACGCAGTATTTT. It encodes CASSNGLAGGSLDTQYF.

This clonotype was seen a handful of times. V and J are TRBV11-2 and TRBJ2-4, with D uncertain. Trimming shortened V by 8 bases and J by 0 bases, and 8 bases separated the two germline ends. This CDR3 contains 13 residues. Germline V gene sequence: CDR1 SGHAT, CDR2 FQNNGV. The DNA of the CDR3 is TGTGCCAGCCGTGGCGTAGCCAAAAACATTCAGTACTTC. It specifies CASRGVAKNIQYF.

This chain's CDR3 is CASGLVSSGQGYEQYF. The CDR3 DNA follows: TGTGCTAGTGGTTTGGTTTCATCGGGACAGGGCTACGAGCAGTACTTC. The gene calls are TRBV12-5 and TRBJ2-7, with TRBD1 identical over 9 bases. V gave up 0 bases and J gave up 3 bases; unmatched junction bases: 6. This CDR3 spans 16 amino acids. Germline CDR1 LGHNT, CDR2 FRNRAP.

This clonotype was counted ten times or more. V gene TRBV7-6 combines with J gene TRBJ2-1; D gene ambiguous. V was pared by 0 bases and J by 7 bases, with 13 bases between. The CDR3 has 15 amino acids. Germline CDR1 is SGHVS and CDR2 is FNYEAQ. CDR3 amino acids: CASSLAGDRRNEQFF. CDR3 bases: TGTGCCAGCAGCTTAGCAGGTGATCGCAGGAATGAGCAGTTCTTC. The full variable domain, its missing parts supplied by reference TRBV7-6 and TRBJ2-1, is GAGVSQSPRYKVTKRGQDVALRCDPISGHVSLYWYRQALGQGPEFLTYFNYEAQQDKSGLPNDRFSAERPEGSISTLTIQRTEQRDSAMYRCASSLAGDRRNEQFFGPGTRLTVL.

This clonotype was seen more than once but under ten times. This rearrangement joins TRBV20-1 to TRBJ2-2; D is possibly TRBD2 (6 bases). V lost 8 bases and J 1 base, leaving 11 bases between the germline ends. The CDR3 extends over 13 amino acids. Germline assignment: CDR1 DFQATT and CDR2 SNEGSKA (reference sequence). The CDR3 sequence is CSLREKNTGELFF. The CDR3 nucleotides are TGCAGTCTCCGGGAGAAGAACACCGGGGAGCTGTTTTTT.

Ten or more counts support this clonotype. CDR3 coding DNA: TGTGCCAGCGGAACAGGGCCTATTAGCACAGATACGCAGTATTTT. It codes for CASGTGPISTDTQYF. The chain couples TRBV27 to TRBJ2-3; a weak D match, TRBD1 (6 bases). Germline CDR1 and CDR2: MNHEY and SMNVEV (reference sequence). V was cut by 8 bases and J by 0 bases, with 15 bases left in between. This CDR3 is 15 amino acids long.

This clonotype was seen at least ten times. The chain is built from TRBV11-2 and TRBJ1-2; perhaps TRBD1 as D (5 bases). This CDR3 has 14 residues. The germline CDR1 and CDR2 sequences are SGHAT and FQNNGV. V was cut by 1 base and J by 5 bases, with 11 bases left in between. The CDR3 region is CASSLAPGGYGYTF. In DNA form, the CDR3 reads TGTGCCAGCAGCTTAGCCCCCGGGGGTTATGGCTACACCTTC. Full variable domain (outside the CDR3, taken from reference TRBV11-2 and TRBJ1-2): EAGVAQSPRYKIIEKRQSVAFWCNPISGHATLYWYQQILGQGPKLLIQFQNNGVVDDSQLPKDRFSAERLKGVDSTLKIQPAKLEDSAVYLCASSLAPGGYGYTFGSGTRLTVV.

This clonotype was picked up many times. As DNA, the CDR3 is TGTGCCAGCAGTTTAGTTACAGGGGACGAGCAGTACTTC. It codes for CASSLVTGDEQYF. The chain joins TRBV28 to TRBJ2-7; 7 bases agree with TRBD1. The CDR3 length is 13 residues. Germline-derived CDR1 and CDR2 are MDHEN and SYDVKM. Unmatched junction bases numbered 3, after V lost 2 bases and J lost 5 bases.

In this sample, this clonotype turned up many times. The chain combines TRBV6-5 with TRBJ2-1; D ambiguous. V dropped 2 bases and J dropped 4 bases, with 9 bases sitting between them. The germline V gene encodes CDR1 MNHEY and CDR2 SVGAGI. There are 14 residues in the CDR3. The CDR3 DNA is TGTGCCAGCAGTTACCGTCCCGGGTACAATGAGCAGTTCTTC. The encoded protein is CASSYRPGYNEQFF.

This clonotype was recorded many times. The gene calls are TRBV20-1 and TRBJ1-1; D is ambiguous. CDR1 is DFQATT and CDR2 is SNEGSKA in the germline V gene (reference sequence). The length of the CDR3 is 13 residues. Trimming removed 0 bases from V and 1 base from J, with 6 bases in between. CDR3 bases: TGCAGTGCTAGAGAAAGGAAGAACACTGAAGCTTTCTTT. Protein sequence: CSARERKNTEAFF.

This clonotype showed up many times. J is TRBJ2-1 and V is TRBV2; unclear D gene. The CDR3 runs 12 residues. From germline, CDR1 is SNHLY and CDR2 FYNNEI. Trimming removed 3 bases at V and 10 bases at J, with 10 bases between. CDR3 region: CASSDVGLEQFF. CDR3 in DNA: TGTGCCAGCAGTGACGTAGGCCTCGAGCAGTTCTTC.

There are many counts of this clonotype. This sequence joins TRBV20-1 and TRBJ1-2; D remains ambiguous. V shed 3 bases and J shed 4 bases, with 9 bases lying between them. CDR1 DFQATT and CDR2 SNEGSKA come from the germline V gene (reference sequence). The CDR3 sequence is 12 residues long. This CDR3 is CSASPDGYGYTF. The CDR3 DNA reads TGCAGTGCTAGTCCGGACGGCTATGGCTACACCTTC.

This clonotype was recorded a few times. The gene calls are TRBV12-5 and TRBJ2-4; D is undetermined. Between the trimmed V and J ends, which lost 1 base and 5 bases, there was a span of 6 bases. Germline CDR1 reads LGHNT; CDR2 reads FRNRAP. The CDR3 consists of 13 residues. CDR3 protein: CASGLGTQNIQYF. In DNA, the CDR3 is TGTGCTAGTGGTTTGGGGACCCAAAACATTCAGTACTTC.